This entry lists 17 T cell receptor beta chains sequenced from one sample in a study of cytomegalovirus exposure and HLA in healthy donors. This table comes from immunoSEQ multiplex PCR, and its TCRdb copy is limited to in-frame clones, with some not included. The table lists about 98,000 clones, approximately 95% of them singletons. The specimen sequenced was PBMCs. These receptors were collected from a woman younger than 35 in good health and CMV-seronegative.

The gene calls are TRBV9 and TRBJ1-1, with 7 bases lining up with TRBD1. The germline CDR1 and CDR2 sequences are SGDLS and YYNGEE. V was clipped by 3 bases and J by 5 bases; unmatched bases: 10. The CDR3 sequence is 15 residues long. The CDR3: CASSDPRQGTTEAFF. CDR3 in DNA: TGTGCCAGCAGCGACCCGCGACAGGGTACGACTGAAGCTTTCTTT.

This clone was picked up one time. This chain links TRBV14 with TRBJ2-3; possible D gene TRBD1, 6 bases. Trimming cost V 0 bases and J 0 bases, with 16 bases left between them. The CDR3 loop spans 18 amino acids. The germline CDR1 and CDR2 sequences are SGHDN and FVKESK. The CDR3 loop reads CASSQDWGPGASTDTQYF. The CDR3 DNA is TGTGCCAGCAGCCAAGATTGGGGGCCCGGTGCTAGCACAGATACGCAGTATTTT.

This clone is a singleton in its sample. The chain recombines TRBV9 with TRBJ1-6; 8 nucleotides line up with TRBD1. The V gene end was trimmed by 0 bases and the J gene end by 5 bases; junction bases not matched to a gene: 1. The CDR3 length is 15 residues. Germline CDR1 and CDR2: SGDLS and YYNGEE. CDR3 sequence (DNA): TGTGCCAGCAGCGTAGGACAGGGGAATAATTCACCCCTCCACTTT. Protein product: CASSVGQGNNSPLHF.

The chain is built from TRBV5-1 and TRBJ1-4, with D tentatively TRBD1 (6 bases). Germline V CDR1 and CDR2: SGHRS, YFSETQ. This CDR3 has 14 residues. The V and J ends lost 4 bases and 5 bases respectively, with 12 bases between them. This CDR3 is CASSDGQSNEKLFF. The CDR3, as DNA: TGCGCCAGCAGCGACGGACAGTCAAATGAAAAACTGTTTTTT.

This chain links TRBV4-1 with TRBJ2-3, with unresolved D. The germline V and J ends were trimmed by 1 base and 4 bases, with 9 bases remaining between them. In germline, CDR1 is MGHRA, CDR2 YSYEKL. This CDR3 comprises 14 residues. CDR3 residues: CASSQGLDADTQYF. DNA for the CDR3: TGCGCCAGCAGCCAAGGTCTAGATGCAGATACGCAGTATTTT.

This clone appeared a single time. The rearrangement joins TRBV6-6 to TRBJ2-7; TRBD2 matches 9 bases. Germline loops: CDR1 MNHNY, CDR2 SVGAGI (reference sequence). This CDR3 is 14 amino acids long. V was clipped by 0 bases and J by 3 bases; unmatched bases: 0. The CDR3 sequence is CASSYSREGYEQYF. The CDR3, as DNA: TGTGCCAGCAGTTACTCGCGGGAGGGCTACGAGCAGTACTTC.

The rearrangement links TRBV19 to TRBJ1-3; no reliable D call. Germline CDR1 reads LNHDA; CDR2 reads SQIVND (reference sequence). This CDR3 contains 16 residues. The germline V and J ends were trimmed by 3 bases and 0 bases, with 12 bases remaining between them. DNA for the CDR3: TGTGCCAGTAGTATGTATCTACAGCTCTCTGGAAACACCATATATTTT. It specifies CASSMYLQLSGNTIYF.

This clone has just one count. This chain links TRBV28 with TRBJ2-7, with TRBD2 identical over 10 bases. The CDR3 totals 16 residues. The V gene's germline CDR1 is MDHEN and CDR2 SYDVKM. Trimming took 6 bases from V and 5 from J; bases not matched to a gene: 13. CDR3 nucleotides: TGTGCCAGCAGCCCTAGCGGGGGCGCCTTTAGGGACGAGCAGTACTTC. It specifies CASSPSGGAFRDEQYF.

The chain recombines TRBV6-5 with TRBJ1-1; no definite D call. The CDR3 runs 16 residues. V dropped 0 bases and J dropped 6 bases, with 17 bases sitting between them. Germline lookup yields CDR1 MNHEY and CDR2 SVGAGI. In DNA form, the CDR3 reads TGTGCCAGCAGTTACTCTCGGGGAGGGAAGCTCTCTGAAGCTTTCTTT. This sequence encodes CASSYSRGGKLSEAFF.

The rearrangement links TRBV7-2 to TRBJ2-1, with TRBD2 matching 9 bases. Trimming took 4 bases from V and 9 from J; bases not matched to a gene: 13. The length of the CDR3 is 16 residues. Germline V gene lookup returns CDR1 SGHTA and CDR2 FQGNSA. CDR3 protein: CASSSPGTSRWGEQFF. CDR3 nucleotide sequence: TGTGCCAGCAGCTCCCCCGGGACTAGCCGTTGGGGTGAGCAGTTCTTC.

V is TRBV7-8 and J is TRBJ2-2; 8 bases match TRBD2. CDR3 length: 16 amino acids. Germline V CDR1 and CDR2: SGHVS, FQNEAQ. V was clipped by 1 base and J by 4 bases; unmatched bases: 5. The CDR3 spells CASSLDLAGLTGELFF. The CDR3 nucleotides read TGTGCCAGCAGCTTAGATCTAGCGGGTCTCACCGGGGAGCTGTTTTTT.

The chain couples TRBV6-5 to TRBJ2-1; 7 nucleotides match TRBD1. The CDR3 has 12 residues. The trim removed 10 bases at V and 3 bases at J, leaving 3 bases unmatched. Germline values: CDR1 MNHEY, CDR2 SVGAGI. The CDR3 loop is CAIRTGYNEQFF. The DNA of the CDR3 is TGTGCCATCCGGACAGGCTACAATGAGCAGTTCTTC.

The CDR3 DNA follows: TGTGCCAGCAGCCAAGAGTACTTACCCGGCTACACCTTC. Translating gives CASSQEYLPGYTF. V and J are TRBV4-2 and TRBJ1-2; D gene unclear. The CDR3 loop spans 13 amino acids. CDR1 is LGHNA and CDR2 is YNFKEQ in the germline V gene. V gave up 0 bases and J gave up 8 bases, with 10 bases separating them.

The rearrangement uses TRBV7-8 and TRBJ1-2; D gene ambiguous. The CDR3 totals 12 residues. Per germline, CDR1 SGHVS and CDR2 FQNEAQ. V was cut by 4 bases and J by 8 bases, with 11 bases left in between. CDR3 sequence: CASSSTFYGYTF. In nucleotides, the CDR3 is TGTGCCAGCAGCTCGACTTTTTACGGCTACACCTTC.

A single count supports this clone. The chain couples TRBV4-1 to TRBJ2-5; a weak D match, TRBD2 (5 bases). Between the trimmed V and J ends, which lost 1 base and 3 bases, there was a span of 15 bases. CDR1 and CDR2 from the germline V gene are MGHRA and YSYEKL. CDR3 length equals 16 residues. The CDR3 here is CASSQVRREAEETQYF. In DNA form, the CDR3 reads TGCGCCAGCAGCCAAGTCAGACGGGAAGCTGAAGAGACCCAGTACTTC.

The genes are TRBV5-1 and TRBJ2-2; TRBD1 agrees at 8 bases. The V and J ends lost 5 bases and 4 bases, in that order; junction bases with no gene match: 10. In germline, CDR1 is SGHRS, CDR2 YFSETQ. The CDR3 consists of 16 residues. The CDR3 reads CASSRTGPTGTGELFF. DNA of the CDR3: TGCGCCAGCAGTCGGACAGGGCCGACGGGCACCGGGGAGCTGTTTTTT.

J is TRBJ2-3 and V is TRBV4-3; 10 positions match TRBD1. J was trimmed by 2 bases and V by 3 bases; bases with no gene match: 8. Per the germline V gene, CDR1 is LGHNA and CDR2 is YSLEER. The length of the CDR3 is 17 residues. The CDR3 DNA reads TGCGCCAGCAGCCAGTACGGGACAGGGGTTTTCACAGATACGCAGTATTTT. As protein: CASSQYGTGVFTDTQYF.